This T cell receptor (beta chain) was sequenced during a study of cytomegalovirus exposure and HLA in healthy donors (dated by TCRdb to the late 2010s). A note on the overall study: An earlier analysis of roughly 570 of the donors reported roughly 300 Gb of sequence data and around 120 million unique TCR beta sequences obtained from some 200 million T cells. About 320 gigabases of sequencing data and approximately 93 million unique TCR sequences were included in an early release covering 550 to 800 HLA-typed donors. Among the approximately 430 genotyped donors, around 81% belonged to the genetic ancestry cluster associated with self-reported Caucasian donors. The study aimed to test whether signatures of past pathogen exposure could be identified by cataloging public T cell receptors. Using immunosequencing, the study profiled T cell repertoires from fewer than 850 subjects and related those repertoires to cytomegalovirus serostatus. Besides the first cohort of under 700 subjects, a separate validation cohort made up of over 100 different subjects was used. The study combined high-throughput TCR immunosequencing, statistical association of individual TCRs with disease status, and machine learning to predict cytomegalovirus infection status. A later analysis re-analyzed previously published TCR beta repertoires from hundreds of donors and added high-resolution HLA genotyping to study TCR occurrence patterns. The later analysis used no new phenotypic data to find candidate immune exposures, relying instead on TCR beta sequences and their occurrence across donors. An earlier analysis of several hundred of the donors applied high-throughput TCR beta sequencing to assess whether each TCR beta V gene segment acted as functional or pseudogenic. Alongside the repertoire data, information on donor age, sex, ethnicity and CMV serostatus was compiled. Genome-wide SNP genotypes for about three fifths of the 666 donors were used in a later genetic analysis, which treated that subset as a discovery cohort. Every discovery cohort repertoire had been produced on one sequencing platform. HLA typing included class I and class II loci at four-digit resolution. The number of typed donors differed by locus: about 620-640 for A, B, C, DRB1 and DQB1; approximately 520 for DQA1; fewer than 610 for DPA1; and roughly 450 for DPB1. Roughly 5 DR-DQ haplotypes were handled as single units for association and clustering, since linkage in the cohort was strong. Across some 400 genotyped donors of the cohort, an average of about 200,000 unique TCR beta nucleotide sequences per donor were sequenced, and 15% to 20% of those sequences were non-productive. Overall study outcomes, separate from this receptor: Some IMGT-functional V segments, including TRBV6-2 and TRBV6-3, could not be told apart with the 87-base-pair reads, so those segments were excluded. A later analysis found that TCR association rates varied across HLA loci, with DRB1 alleles showing the most associated TCRs and HLA-C alleles the fewest. Because HLA typing was missing for some donors at each locus, association tests included only the typed subset. Roughly uniform sequencing depth across donors was assumed in presence/absence analyses, although this assumption may not hold. This cohort had only TCR beta chains sequenced, and the lack of alpha or paired-chain data limited which features could be detected. The earlier analysis of some 540 of the donors excluded fewer than 20 rarely observed V segments, including chromosome 9 orphons, because counts were too low. In the study, about 150 TCR beta chains were listed as associated with cytomegalovirus. A cluster of highly shared sequence variants was judged likely to represent a technical artifact of the sequencing pipeline. A few of the identified cytomegalovirus-associated TCR beta chains were confirmed in vitro to be specific for cytomegalovirus antigens. According to a later analysis, parvovirus B19, influenza, CMV and Epstein-Barr virus appeared linked to several top co-occurrence clusters. In a later analysis, some 18,000 TCR beta sequences were associated with specific HLA alleles at a false discovery rate of 0.05. Compared with equally common non-associated chains, HLA-associated TCR beta chains in a later analysis were more clonally expanded and had lower generation probabilities. Correlated functional status among segregating V segments might reflect linkage disequilibrium, but an unknown experimental factor could not be ruled out. A further reported finding was that TCR beta sequences accurately predicted the HLA-A and HLA-B alleles for most subjects in the first cohort. The classifier was reported to diagnose cytomegalovirus status with high specificity and sensitivity in both the original cohort and the validation cohort. The only immune exposure information available for the cohort was CMV serostatus. According to a later genetic analysis, donors in an Asian-associated ancestry cluster had fewer N-insertions in productive TCRs than the approximately 650-donor mean. Most CMV-associated TCR beta chains appeared to be HLA-restricted in a later analysis, and the HLA associations seemed to be driven largely by CMV exposure. While some public TCRs were present in many individuals, most TCR sequences turned up only very rarely across donors. A later genetic analysis associated a missense DCLRE1C variant with V-gene and J-gene trimming of TCR beta chains, and an independent cohort replicated the association. It was suggested by the authors that the approach could potentially be generalized to other disease states and immunological phenotypes. In an earlier analysis of roughly 560 of the donors, most TCR beta V segments were observed in productive rearrangements about 87% or about 30% of the time, broadly matching IMGT annotations. When HLA alleles, especially DR and DQ, strongly co-occurred, TCR associations were difficult to assign to individual alleles.

In total, 600 or so healthy bone marrow donors made up the cohort. Cohort members were all nominally healthy when sampled, although unrecorded immune exposures were likely present. The donor tested CMV seronegative and was one of the 352 seronegative cohort members. A peripheral blood sample was collected from each donor, and TCR beta sequencing was performed on peripheral blood mononuclear cells. The Qiagen DNeasy Blood Extraction Kit was used to extract genomic DNA from the blood cell samples. From its cysteine to its phenylalanine, the CDR3 spans 14 amino acids. The only DNA kept is the CDR3, 42 bases in frame from the first base. The junction shows trimming of 4 bases on V and 11 bases on J, and the gene matches do not reach 11 bases of it. The germline V gene (reference sequence) provides CDR1 LNHNV and CDR2 YYDKDF. Library preparation was by the immunoSEQ multiplex PCR assay. The multiplex PCR relied on a mix of 60 forward primers for TCR Vbeta segments and 13 reverse primers for TCR Jbeta segments. Amplification of the CDR3 region of rearranged TCR beta genes was performed with a multiplex PCR assay on genomic DNA. The Illumina HiSeq System was used to sequence the amplified TCR beta libraries as 87-base-pair reads. As for the original processing: In a later analysis, approximately 74 million unique TCR beta chains were counted across the roughly 610 repertoires, and about 9.9 million of these chains were shared by at least two donors. A nearest-neighbor algorithm error-corrected the raw reads and collapsed the reads into unique sequences, merging closely related sequences to remove PCR and sequencing errors. Alignment of CDR3 sequences to IMGT reference sequences was used to assign V, D and J gene segments. For a sequence to be retained, a match of at least six nucleotides to both a V gene segment and a J gene segment was required. A rearrangement was called productive if the CDR3 had no stop codons and remained in frame with V and J, and every other rearrangement was called non-productive. Following IMGT convention, CDR3 was defined as the stretch from the second conserved V-encoded cysteine up to the conserved J-encoded phenylalanine. The earlier analysis of 587 of the donors excluded any sequence lacking an unambiguous match to a single V gene segment. In an earlier analysis of approximately 560 of the donors, a V segment was called functional when productive rearrangements were above 56.7%, and segregating when the standard deviation between donors exceeded 5%. A statistical classification framework was developed to diagnose cytomegalovirus status using the catalog of TCR beta chain sequences. In a later analysis, TCR nucleotide sequences were compared against IMGT/GENE-DB human TR gene sequences so that V and J genes could be assigned. Using the TCRdist pipeline, a later analysis assigned CDR3 sequences along with most-parsimonious VDJ recombination scenarios. In a later analysis, each TCR beta chain was defined by its CDR3 amino acid sequence together with its V-gene family, and reads without a unique V-gene family were excluded. As a way to deal with suspected cross-contamination and a sequencing artifact, a later analysis dropped over 550 nucleotide sequences that were highly shared and had low generation probability. For each public chain, a later analysis derived a clonal expansion index from normalized ranks of inferred template counts within each repertoire. Generation probabilities in a later analysis came from a VDJ recombination model fitted to out-of-frame rearrangements, and those results were checked against IGoR. Hypergeometric tests were used in a later analysis to score TCR-TCR, TCR-HLA and TCR-CMV co-occurrence, with a repertoire-size bias correction applied to the TCR pairs. To estimate false discovery rates, a later analysis permuted the HLA or CMV assignments 20 times. In a later analysis, co-occurring TCRs were grouped using DBSCAN, with TCRdist sequence similarity added in when clustering inside HLA-allele-positive subsets. Co-occurrence clustering excluded repertoires with fewer than 30,000 or more than 120,000 public chains, plus five with anomalous nucleotide sharing. TCRdb took over this immuneACCESS table, retaining in-frame rearrangements with V and J assigned. Such tables are incomplete; in checked studies, under half of the missing clones stem from an unresolved V gene, and the remainder is unexplained. V, J and clone size reflect that table, while D and trimming were determined from the DNA. This sample holds around 140,000 clones; 77% were observed only once. The ten largest account for around 1.5% of the sample.

Regarding this clone: It lacks a known antigen. No qualities accompany the bases; no much larger clone lies one base away.

Material: PBMCs. Rearrangement joined TRBV15 to TRBJ1-1, with 9 junctional bases fitting TRBD1. The sequence was collected from a female donor in good health and CMV-seronegative. The nucleotide sequence is given as TGTGCCACCAGCATCCGGGACAGGGTGGTGGGGGCTTTCTTT. Translated, this is CATSIRDRVVGAFF.